This T cell receptor (beta chain) was sequenced in a study of T cells in Graves' hyperthyroidism and ophthalmopathy. This clonotype has more than one count but fewer than ten. The antigen is not known. Amplified regions were TCR beta CDR3 sequences from RNA transcripts. During a first-round RT-PCR of the TCR CDR3, the HTBI primer set was used. Via MiXCR, TCRdb re-called the multiplex PCR reads, giving one row per CDR3 protein. In the table there are 400,000 or so distinct CDR3 sequences, around 15% of which are singletons. Trimming left V 5 bases short and J 4 bases short, with 12 bases between. The CDR3 extends over 14 amino acids. Germline V gene sequence: CDR1 SEHNR, CDR2 FQNEAQ (reference sequence). Study observations and caveats: Among clonotypes expanded in thyroid above 0.001, most were also found in blood.

Sequenced sample: blood. This sequence was found in a woman aged 25 to 39 with Graves' ophthalmopathy. The chain couples TRBV7-9 to TRBJ1-5; a possible D gene is TRBD1 (6 bases). This CDR3 reads CASSQDSKNQPQHF. The CDR3 DNA reads as TGTGCCAGCAGCCAGGACAGTAAAAATCAGCCCCAGCATTTT. Drawing the rest from reference TRBV7-9 and TRBJ1-5, the complete variable domain is DTGVSQNPRHKITKRGQNVTFRCDPISEHNRLYWYRQTLGQGPEFLTYFQNEAQLEKSRLLSDRFSAERPKGSFSTLEIQRTEQGDSAMYLCASSQDSKNQPQHFGDGTRLSIL.